This T cell receptor beta chain was documented in a study of CD8 T cells in Susac syndrome. From blood CD8+ and CD4+ T cells, the TCR beta chain was sequenced. Negative isolation was used for CD8+ and CD4+ T cells, and FACS enrichment was applied to TEMRA cells. Reverse transcription of about 0.45 to 1 ug RNA was carried out with random hexamers. Amplification of TCR beta CDR3 by immunoSEQ multiplex PCR spanned 54 Vbeta and 13 Jbeta. A single record per CDR3 protein comes from TCRdb applying MiXCR to the immunoSEQ multiplex PCR reads. The sample has over 100,000 distinct CDR3 sequences; about 90% are singletons. Looked up from germline, CDR1 is SEHNR and CDR2 is FQNEAQ (reference sequence). CDR3 length equals 16 residues. Trimming cost V 2 bases and J 4 bases; bases outside gene matches: 6.

The sample consisted of CD4+ T cells from PBMCs. The V and J genes are TRBV7-9 and TRBJ1-3, with TRBD1 identical over 9 bases. The receptor was derived from a human donor in good health. The CDR3 loop reads CASSLTRQGEGNTIYF. DNA for the CDR3: TGTGCCAGCAGCTTAACCCGACAGGGGGAAGGAAACACCATATATTTT.